This T cell receptor beta chain was documented in a study of blood T cell repertoires in COVID-19. The CDR3 has 19 amino acids. Sequencing used immunoSEQ multiplex PCR; TCRdb keeps in-frame clones, though not all of them. The repertoire holds about 390,000 clones, with 87% as singletons. The chain links TRBV21-1 to TRBJ1-5; the DNA was not compared with TRBD1, the D call given in the table. TRBV21-1 constitutes a pseudogene. The clonotype was recovered from a woman in her fifties or sixties with COVID-19, enrolled during active disease. Sequenced material: peripheral blood. The CDR3, as DNA: TGTGCCAGCAGCACCCGAGTCAGCTCAGGGGCGGCGCGCAATCAGCCCCAGCATTTT. It translates to CASSTRVSSGAARNQPQHF.